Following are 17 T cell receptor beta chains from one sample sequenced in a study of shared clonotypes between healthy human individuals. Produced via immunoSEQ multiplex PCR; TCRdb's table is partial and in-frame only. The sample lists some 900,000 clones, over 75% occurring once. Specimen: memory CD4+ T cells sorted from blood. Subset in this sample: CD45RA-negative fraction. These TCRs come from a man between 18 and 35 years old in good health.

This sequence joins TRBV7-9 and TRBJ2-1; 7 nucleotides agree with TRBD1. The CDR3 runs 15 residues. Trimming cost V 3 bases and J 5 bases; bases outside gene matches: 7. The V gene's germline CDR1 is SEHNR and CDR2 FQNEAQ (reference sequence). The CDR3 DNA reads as TGTGCCAGCAGCTTGAGGGGGCAGGTAAACAATGAGCAGTTCTTC. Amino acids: CASSLRGQVNNEQFF. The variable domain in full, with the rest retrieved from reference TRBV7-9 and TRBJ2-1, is DTGVSQNPRHKITKRGQNVTFRCDPISEHNRLYWYRQTLGQGPEFLTYFQNEAQLEKSRLLSDRFSAERPKGSFSTLEIQRTEQGDSAMYLCASSLRGQVNNEQFFGPGTRLTVL.

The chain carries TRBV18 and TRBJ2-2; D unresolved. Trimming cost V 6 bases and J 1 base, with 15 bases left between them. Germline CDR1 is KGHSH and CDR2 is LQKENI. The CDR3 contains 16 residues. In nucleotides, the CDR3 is TGTGCCAGCTCCCCCTTTCAGACACAGAACACCGGGGAGCTGTTTTTT. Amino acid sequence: CASSPFQTQNTGELFF.

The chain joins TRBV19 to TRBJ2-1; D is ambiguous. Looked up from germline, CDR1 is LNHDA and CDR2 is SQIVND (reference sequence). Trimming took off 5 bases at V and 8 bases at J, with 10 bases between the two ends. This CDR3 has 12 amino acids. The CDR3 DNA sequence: TGTGCCAGTAGTCCCCCTACCTATGAGCAGTTCTTC. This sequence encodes CASSPPTYEQFF.

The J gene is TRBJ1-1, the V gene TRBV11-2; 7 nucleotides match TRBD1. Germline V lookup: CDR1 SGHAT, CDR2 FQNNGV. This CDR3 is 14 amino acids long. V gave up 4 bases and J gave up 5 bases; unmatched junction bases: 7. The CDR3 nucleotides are TGTGCCAGCAGCTCAGAGGGGGCTGGGACTGAAGCTTTCTTT. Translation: CASSSEGAGTEAFF.

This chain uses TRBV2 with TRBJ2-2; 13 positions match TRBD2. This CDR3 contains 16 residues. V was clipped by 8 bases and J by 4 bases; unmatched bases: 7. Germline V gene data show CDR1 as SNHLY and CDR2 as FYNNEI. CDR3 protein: CASGGLAGVPTGELFF. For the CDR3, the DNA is TGTGCCAGCGGAGGACTAGCGGGAGTCCCCACCGGGGAGCTGTTTTTT.

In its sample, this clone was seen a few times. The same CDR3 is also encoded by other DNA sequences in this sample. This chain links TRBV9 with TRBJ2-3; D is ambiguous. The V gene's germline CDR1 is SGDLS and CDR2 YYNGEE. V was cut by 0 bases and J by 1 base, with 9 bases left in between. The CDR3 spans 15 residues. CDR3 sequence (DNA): TGTGCCAGCAGCGTAGGTGGTGGAGGCACAGATACGCAGTATTTT. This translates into CASSVGGGGTDTQYF.

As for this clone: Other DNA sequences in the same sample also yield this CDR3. For the CDR3, the DNA is TGCGCCAGCAGCTTGGGACAGGGGGCGCGGGAGACCCAGTACTTC. This codes for CASSLGQGARETQYF. The chain couples TRBV5-1 to TRBJ2-5; 10 positions match TRBD1. CDR1 is SGHRS, CDR2 YFSETQ, per germline. CDR3 length: 15 amino acids. V shed 0 bases and J 5 bases; nucleotides not matched to a gene: 4.

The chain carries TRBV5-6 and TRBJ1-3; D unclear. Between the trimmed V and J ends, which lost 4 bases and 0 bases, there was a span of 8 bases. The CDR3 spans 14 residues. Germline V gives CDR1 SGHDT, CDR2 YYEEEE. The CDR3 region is CASSTGFSGNTIYF. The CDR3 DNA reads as TGTGCCAGCAGCACCGGCTTCTCTGGAAACACCATATATTTT. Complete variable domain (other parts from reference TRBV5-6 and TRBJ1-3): DAGVTQSPTHLIKTRGQQVTLRCSPKSGHDTVSWYQQALGQGPQFIFQYYEEEERQRGNFPDRFSGHQFPNYSSELNVNALLLGDSALYLCASSTGFSGNTIYFGEGSWLTVV.

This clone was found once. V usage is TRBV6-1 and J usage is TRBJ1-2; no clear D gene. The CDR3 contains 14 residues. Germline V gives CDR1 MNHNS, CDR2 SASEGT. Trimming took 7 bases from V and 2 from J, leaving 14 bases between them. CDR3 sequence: CASTNMGLNYGYTF. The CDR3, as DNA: TGTGCCAGCACCAATATGGGGTTGAACTATGGCTACACCTTC.

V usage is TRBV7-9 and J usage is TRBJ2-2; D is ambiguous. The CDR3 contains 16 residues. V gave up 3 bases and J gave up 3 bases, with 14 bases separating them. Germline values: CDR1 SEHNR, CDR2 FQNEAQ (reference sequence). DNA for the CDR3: TGTGCCAGCAGCTTTCTTCTGGTTCGAGACACCGGGGAGCTGTTTTTT. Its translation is CASSFLLVRDTGELFF.

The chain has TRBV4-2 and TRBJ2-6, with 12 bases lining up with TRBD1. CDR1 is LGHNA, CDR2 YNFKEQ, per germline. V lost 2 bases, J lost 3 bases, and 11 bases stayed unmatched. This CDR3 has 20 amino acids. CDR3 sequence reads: CASSQRNPGQGAGGANVLTF. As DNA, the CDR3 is TGTGCCAGCAGCCAACGAAATCCGGGACAGGGGGCTGGTGGGGCCAACGTCCTGACTTTC.

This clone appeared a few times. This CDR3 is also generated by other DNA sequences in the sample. The CDR3 is CASSRQGGYTF. In nucleotides, the CDR3 is TGTGCCAGCTCCAGACAAGGTGGCTACACCTTC. This chain connects TRBV28 to TRBJ1-2; no definite D call. The CDR3 is 11 residues long. Germline V gene data show CDR1 as MDHEN and CDR2 as SYDVKM. Trimming left V 8 bases short and J 7 bases short, with 11 bases between.

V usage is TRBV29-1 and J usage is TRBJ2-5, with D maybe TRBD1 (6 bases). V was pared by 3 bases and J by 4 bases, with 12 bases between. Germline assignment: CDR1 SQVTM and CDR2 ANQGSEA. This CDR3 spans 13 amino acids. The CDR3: CSVDIQGAETQYF. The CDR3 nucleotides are TGCAGCGTTGACATACAGGGAGCAGAGACCCAGTACTTC.

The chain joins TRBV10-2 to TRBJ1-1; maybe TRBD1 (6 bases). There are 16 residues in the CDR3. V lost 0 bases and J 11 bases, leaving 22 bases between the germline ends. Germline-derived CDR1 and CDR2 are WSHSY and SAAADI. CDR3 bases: TGCGCCAGCAGTGAGTCGGGGGGCAGCGACCTGGCCGGGGCTTTCTTT. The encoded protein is CASSESGGSDLAGAFF.

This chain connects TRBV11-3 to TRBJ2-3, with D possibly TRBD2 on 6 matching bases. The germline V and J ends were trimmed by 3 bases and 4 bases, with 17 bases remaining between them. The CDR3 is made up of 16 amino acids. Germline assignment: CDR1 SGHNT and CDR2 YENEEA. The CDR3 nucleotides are TGTGCCAGCAGCTTCGGCCTACGGGAGCAGGCAGATACGCAGTATTTT. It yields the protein CASSFGLREQADTQYF.

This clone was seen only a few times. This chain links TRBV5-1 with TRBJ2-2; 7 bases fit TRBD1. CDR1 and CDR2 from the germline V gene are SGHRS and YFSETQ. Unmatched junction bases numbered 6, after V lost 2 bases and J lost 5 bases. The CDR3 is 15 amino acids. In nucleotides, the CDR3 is TGCGCCAGCAGCTTCACAGGGGTCGGAACCGGGGAGCTGTTTTTT. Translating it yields CASSFTGVGTGELFF.

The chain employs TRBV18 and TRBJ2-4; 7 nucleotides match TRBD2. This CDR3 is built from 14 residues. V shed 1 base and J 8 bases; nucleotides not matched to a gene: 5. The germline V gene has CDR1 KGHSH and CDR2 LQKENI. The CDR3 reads CASSPRGGLDIQYF. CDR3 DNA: TGTGCCAGCTCACCACGCGGGGGATTGGACATTCAGTACTTC.